This entry lists 19 T cell receptor beta chains sequenced from one sample in a study of radiation and T cells in renal cell carcinoma. Sequencing was performed with immunoSEQ multiplex PCR; in TCRdb, only in-frame clones are kept and a portion is missing. This table holds fewer than 25,000 clones, more than 50% found once. As for treatment: treatment-naive control, cytoreductive nephrectomy. Source: tumor tissue, taken from a patient whose treatment was nephrectomy without radiotherapy. The receptors here all came from a human donor with renal cell carcinoma.

This rearrangement joins TRBV30 to TRBJ2-4, with 7 positions matching TRBD1. The CDR3 has 16 residues. CDR1 is GTSNPN and CDR2 is SVGIG in the germline V gene (reference sequence). The J segment lost 0 bases and the V segment lost 5 bases, leaving 10 bases of the junction unmatched. As DNA, the CDR3 is TGTGCCTGGGAAGGGACAGCAAAACTAGCCAAAAACATTCAGTACTTC. Translated: CAWEGTAKLAKNIQYF.

This clone was counted many times. This chain joins TRBV9 and TRBJ2-7, with 7 bases lining up with TRBD1. CDR3 length: 13 amino acids. V lost 4 bases to trimming and J lost 2 bases; unmatched junction nucleotides: 3. Germline loops: CDR1 SGDLS, CDR2 YYNGEE. In DNA form, the CDR3 reads TGTGCCAGCAGCCTTACAGGGGCCTACGAGCAGTACTTC. Translation: CASSLTGAYEQYF.

This clone is labeled as medium-sized. This chain connects TRBV6-6 to TRBJ2-7; no firm D call. Germline CDR1 reads MNHNY; CDR2 reads SVGAGI (reference sequence). Trimming left V 6 bases short and J 4 bases short, with 7 bases between. The length of the CDR3 is 11 residues. The CDR3 nucleotides are TGTGCCAGCAGCCACACTTACGAGCAGTACTTC. Its protein product is CASSHTYEQYF.

This clone was observed once. The J gene is TRBJ1-5, the V gene TRBV1. TRBV1 is a known pseudogene. The CDR3 totals 15 residues. CDR3 DNA: TGCACCAGCAGCCAACTGGGGGGGCTCCGGCAGCCCCAGCATTTT. Translated: CTSSQLGGLRQPQHF.

This clone was counted only a few times. J is TRBJ1-6 and V is TRBV5-4; maybe TRBD1 (6 bases). V was pared by 0 bases and J by 8 bases, with 12 bases between. This CDR3 is 15 amino acids long. Germline V gene lookup returns CDR1 SGHNT and CDR2 YYREEE (reference sequence). The CDR3: CASSLAGARDSPLHF. Here the CDR3 DNA reads TGTGCCAGCAGCTTGGCGGGGGCCCGCGATTCACCCCTCCACTTT.

This clone occurred a few times. This chain uses TRBV19 with TRBJ1-2; D gene uncertain. The CDR3 totals 14 residues. Germline V lookup: CDR1 LNHDA, CDR2 SQIVND (reference sequence). Trimming left V 3 bases short and J 6 bases short, with 14 bases between. The CDR3 sequence: CASSMDSQWDGYTF. In DNA, the CDR3 is TGTGCCAGTAGTATGGACTCCCAATGGGATGGCTACACCTTC.

The chain joins TRBV9 to TRBJ2-1; D remains unclear. CDR3 length: 15 amino acids. V was trimmed by 4 bases and J by 7 bases, leaving 18 bases between them. Germline CDR1 SGDLS, CDR2 YYNGEE. CDR3: CASSKVGRVGNEQFF. CDR3 DNA sequence: TGTGCCAGCAGCAAAGTGGGCAGAGTAGGTAATGAGCAGTTCTTC.

The CDR3 sequence is CASSEQIARQPQHF. CDR3 nucleotide sequence: TGTGCCAGCAGTGAACAAATCGCGAGGCAGCCCCAGCATTTT. The V and J genes are TRBV6-1 and TRBJ1-5; D gene ambiguous. Germline CDR1 and CDR2: MNHNS and SASEGT. The CDR3 loop spans 14 amino acids. Trimming stripped 2 bases from V and 7 bases from J, with 12 bases between.

The chain carries TRBV25-1 and TRBJ2-2; perhaps TRBD2 as D (6 bases). Germline V CDR1 and CDR2: MGHDK, SYGVNS. V shed 5 bases and J shed 4 bases, with 14 bases lying between them. CDR3 size: 15 residues. The CDR3 nucleotides read TGTGCCAGCAGTCGCACCGGGGGTGTCACCGGGGAGCTGTTTTTT. This gives the protein CASSRTGGVTGELFF.

The J gene is TRBJ1-5, the V gene TRBV4-1; D is ambiguous. CDR1 is MGHRA and CDR2 is YSYEKL in the germline V gene. The CDR3 sequence is 14 residues long. Trimming pared 6 bases from V and 7 bases from J, leaving 16 bases between. For the CDR3, the DNA is TGCGCCAGCAGTCCTCTCGACCCGGGACAGCCCCAGCATTTT. Translation: CASSPLDPGQPQHF.

This clone appeared a few times. The chain carries TRBV2 and TRBJ2-7; 10 bases match TRBD1. Germline values: CDR1 SNHLY, CDR2 FYNNEI. V was clipped by 11 bases and J by 2 bases; unmatched bases: 21. The CDR3 length is 18 residues. The CDR3 sequence is CAVEETRQGASKAYEQYF. The CDR3 DNA sequence: TGTGCCGTGGAAGAGACGAGACAGGGGGCTTCAAAAGCCTACGAGCAGTACTTC.

Relative to its sample, this clone is medium-sized. The chain carries TRBV6-6 and TRBJ1-2, with TRBD1 as a possible D gene (5 bases). V lost 6 bases and J 0 bases, leaving 14 bases between the germline ends. Germline loops: CDR1 MNHNY, CDR2 SVGAGI (reference sequence). The length of the CDR3 is 15 residues. The CDR3 region is CASSPRGGANYGYTF. The CDR3 bases are TGTGCCAGCAGCCCACGCGGGGGGGCTAACTATGGCTACACCTTC.

This clone is medium-sized in the sample. The gene calls are TRBV4-3 and TRBJ1-6, with D tentatively TRBD1 (6 bases). The CDR3 spans 16 residues. Germline V gene data show CDR1 as LGHNA and CDR2 as YSLEER. Trimming shortened V by 4 bases and J by 8 bases, and 18 bases separated the two germline ends. CDR3 sequence (DNA): TGCGCCAGCAGCCTAGGGACACCCCCGGGTGATTCACCCCTCCACTTT. It is translated as CASSLGTPPGDSPLHF.

The chain links TRBV15 to TRBJ2-7; a possible D gene is TRBD2 (5 bases). Germline loops: CDR1 LNHNV, CDR2 YYDKDF (reference sequence). The CDR3 sequence is 15 residues long. Trimming took off 0 bases at V and 7 bases at J, with 16 bases between the two ends. The CDR3 bases are TGTGCCACCAGCAGAGATCAAGCCAGGACTGGGGAGCAGTACTTC. Protein product: CATSRDQARTGEQYF.

The chain combines TRBV21-1 with TRBJ2-5. TRBV21-1 is labeled a pseudogene. The CDR3 loop spans 11 amino acids. The CDR3 region is CASWGYETQYF. The CDR3 coding sequence is TGTGCCAGCTGGGGTTACGAGACCCAGTACTTC.

The table lists this clone with a count of one. The chain uses TRBV30 and TRBJ2-7; TRBD2 aligns across 11 bases. The CDR3 is 15 amino acids. V lost 0 bases and J lost 5; bases outside the gene matches: 6. CDR1 is GTSNPN and CDR2 is SVGIG in the germline V gene (reference sequence). CDR3 nucleotide sequence: TGTGCCTGGAGTGTGGTAGCGGGGGGGCTGGACGAGCAGTACTTC. This translates into CAWSVVAGGLDEQYF.

The rearrangement links TRBV4-1 to TRBJ1-5; D is possibly TRBD1 (6 bases). The germline gives CDR1 MGHRA, CDR2 YSYEKL. The V gene lost 4 bases and the J gene lost 1 base, with 11 bases spanning the gap. The CDR3 runs to 15 residues. The CDR3 is CASSLKQGSNQPQHF. Here the CDR3 DNA reads TGCGCCAGCAGCCTTAAACAGGGAAGCAATCAGCCCCAGCATTTT.

The V and J genes are TRBV5-3 and TRBJ1-1; tentative D call: TRBD1 (5 bases). TRBV5-3 is flagged as an ORF with uncertain function. V was shortened by 0 bases and J by 11 bases, with 11 bases between the two germline ends. The CDR3 is 12 residues long. The CDR3 coding sequence is TGTGCCAGAAGCTTGGACAGGTTCCAGGCTTTCTTT. Translating gives CARSLDRFQAFF.

The V call is TRBV6-6, the J call TRBJ1-3; 7 bases fit TRBD1. CDR1 is MNHNY, CDR2 SVGAGI, per germline (reference sequence). CDR3 length equals 16 residues. V gave up 4 bases and J gave up 1 base; unmatched junction bases: 7. The chain's CDR3 is CASSFQQGYSGNTIYF. In DNA form, the CDR3 reads TGTGCCAGCAGTTTCCAACAGGGGTATTCTGGAAACACCATATATTTT.